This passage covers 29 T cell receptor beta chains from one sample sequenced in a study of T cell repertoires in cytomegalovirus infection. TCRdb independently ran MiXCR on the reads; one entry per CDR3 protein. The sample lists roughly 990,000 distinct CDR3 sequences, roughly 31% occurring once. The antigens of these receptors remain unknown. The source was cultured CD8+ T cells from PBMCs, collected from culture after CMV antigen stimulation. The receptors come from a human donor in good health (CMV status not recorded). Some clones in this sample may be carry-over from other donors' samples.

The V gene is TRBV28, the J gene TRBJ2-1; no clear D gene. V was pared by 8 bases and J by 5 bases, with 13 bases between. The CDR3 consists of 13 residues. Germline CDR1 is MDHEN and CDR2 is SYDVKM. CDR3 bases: TGTGCCAGCTTAGTTACAGCGAACAATGAGCAGTTCTTC. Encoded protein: CASLVTANNEQFF.

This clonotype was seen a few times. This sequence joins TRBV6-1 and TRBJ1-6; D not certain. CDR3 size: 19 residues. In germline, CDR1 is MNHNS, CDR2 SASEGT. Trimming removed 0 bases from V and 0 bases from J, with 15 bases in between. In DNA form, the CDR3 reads TGTGCCAGCAGTGAAGCAGTCGACCCAGCGGGCTCCTATAATTCACCCCTCCACTTT. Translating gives CASSEAVDPAGSYNSPLHF.

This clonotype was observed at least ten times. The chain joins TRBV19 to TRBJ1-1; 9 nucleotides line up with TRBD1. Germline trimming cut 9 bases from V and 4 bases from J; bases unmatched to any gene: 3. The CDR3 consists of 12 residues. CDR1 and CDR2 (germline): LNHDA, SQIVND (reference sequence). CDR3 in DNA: TGTGCCAGCCGACAGGGGGGCACTGAAGCTTTCTTT. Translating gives CASRQGGTEAFF.

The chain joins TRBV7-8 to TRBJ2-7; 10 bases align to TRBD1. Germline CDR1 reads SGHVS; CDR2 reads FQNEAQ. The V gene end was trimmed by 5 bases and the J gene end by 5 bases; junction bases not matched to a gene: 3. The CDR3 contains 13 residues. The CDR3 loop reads CASSSGQGDEQYF. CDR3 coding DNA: TGTGCCAGCAGCAGCGGACAGGGGGACGAGCAGTACTTC.

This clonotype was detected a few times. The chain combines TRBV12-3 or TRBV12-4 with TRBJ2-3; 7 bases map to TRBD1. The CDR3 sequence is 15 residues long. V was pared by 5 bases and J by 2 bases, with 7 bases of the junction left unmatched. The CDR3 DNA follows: TGTGCCAGCAGTACCGACAGGGATTACACAGATACGCAGTATTTT. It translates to CASSTDRDYTDTQYF.

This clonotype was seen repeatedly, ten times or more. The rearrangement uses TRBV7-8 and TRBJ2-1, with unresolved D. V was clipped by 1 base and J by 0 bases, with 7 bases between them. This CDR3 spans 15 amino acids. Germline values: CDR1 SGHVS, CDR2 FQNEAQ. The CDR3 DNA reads TGTGCCAGCAGCTTAGGGCATGACTCCTACAATGAGCAGTTCTTC. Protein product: CASSLGHDSYNEQFF. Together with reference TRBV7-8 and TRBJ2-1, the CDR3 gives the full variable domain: GAGVSQSPRYKVAKRGQDVALRCDPISGHVSLFWYQQALGQGPEFLTYFQNEAQLDKSGLPSDRFFAERPEGSVSTLKIQRTQQEDSAVYLCASSLGHDSYNEQFFGPGTRLTVL.

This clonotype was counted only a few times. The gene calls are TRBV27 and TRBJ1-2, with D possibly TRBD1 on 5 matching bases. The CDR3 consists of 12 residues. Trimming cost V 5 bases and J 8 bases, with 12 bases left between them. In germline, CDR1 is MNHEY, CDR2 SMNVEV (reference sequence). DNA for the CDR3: TGTGCCAGCAGTCCAGGGTTTGAGGGCTACACCTTC. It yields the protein CASSPGFEGYTF.

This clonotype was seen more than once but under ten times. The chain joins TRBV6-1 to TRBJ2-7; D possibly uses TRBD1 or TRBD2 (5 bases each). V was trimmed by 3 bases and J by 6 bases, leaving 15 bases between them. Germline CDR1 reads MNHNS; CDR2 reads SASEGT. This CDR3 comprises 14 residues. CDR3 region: CASSEDTGGGEQYF. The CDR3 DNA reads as TGTGCCAGCAGTGAGGACACAGGAGGAGGCGAGCAGTACTTC.

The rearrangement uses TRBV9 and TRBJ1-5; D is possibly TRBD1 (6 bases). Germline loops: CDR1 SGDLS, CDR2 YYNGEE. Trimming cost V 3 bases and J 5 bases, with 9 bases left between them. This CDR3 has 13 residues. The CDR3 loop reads CASSAGDYQPQHF. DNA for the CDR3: TGTGCCAGCAGCGCAGGGGATTATCAGCCCCAGCATTTT. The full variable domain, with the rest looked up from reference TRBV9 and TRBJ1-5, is DSGVTQTPKHLITATGQRVTLRCSPRSGDLSVYWYQQSLDQGLQFLIQYYNGEERAKGNILERFSAQQFPDLHSELNLSSLELGDSALYFCASSAGDYQPQHFGDGTRLSIL.

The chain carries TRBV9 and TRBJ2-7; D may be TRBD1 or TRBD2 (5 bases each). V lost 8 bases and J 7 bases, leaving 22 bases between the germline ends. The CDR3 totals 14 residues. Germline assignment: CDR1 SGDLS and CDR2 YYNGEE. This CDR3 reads CARARDVISSEQYV. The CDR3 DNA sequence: TGTGCCAGAGCTAGGGACGTAATATCGTCTGAGCAGTACGTC.

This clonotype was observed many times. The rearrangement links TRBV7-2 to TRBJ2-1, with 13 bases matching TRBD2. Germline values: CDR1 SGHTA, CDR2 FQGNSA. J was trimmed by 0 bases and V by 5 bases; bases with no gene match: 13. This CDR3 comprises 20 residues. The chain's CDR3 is CASSPRGLAGNYASYNEQFF. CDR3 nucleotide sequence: TGTGCCAGCAGCCCTAGGGGACTAGCGGGGAATTACGCCTCCTACAATGAGCAGTTCTTC.

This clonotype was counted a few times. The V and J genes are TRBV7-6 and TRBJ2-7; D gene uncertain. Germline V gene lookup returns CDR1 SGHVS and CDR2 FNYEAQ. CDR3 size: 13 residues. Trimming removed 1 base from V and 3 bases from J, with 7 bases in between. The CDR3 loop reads CASSLGPFYEQYV. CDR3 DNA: TGTGCCAGCAGCTTAGGACCGTTCTACGAGCAGTACGTC.

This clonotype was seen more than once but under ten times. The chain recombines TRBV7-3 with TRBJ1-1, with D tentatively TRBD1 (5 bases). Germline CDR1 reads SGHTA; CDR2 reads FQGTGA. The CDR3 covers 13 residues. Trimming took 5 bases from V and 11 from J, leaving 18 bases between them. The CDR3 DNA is TGTGCCAGCAGCGGACTTGGGACTTTAAATGCTTTCTTT. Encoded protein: CASSGLGTLNAFF. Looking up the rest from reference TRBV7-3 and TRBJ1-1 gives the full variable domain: GAGVSQTPSNKVTEKGKYVELRCDPISGHTALYWYRQSLGQGPEFLIYFQGTGAADDSGLPNDRFFAVRPEGSVSTLKIQRTERGDSAVYLCASSGLGTLNAFFGQGTRLTVV.

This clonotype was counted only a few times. The CDR3 coding sequence is TGCAGTGCTAGAGACCTGAGACAGTTCCCTGGAAACACCATATATTTT. Protein: CSARDLRQFPGNTIYF. The chain is built from TRBV20-1 and TRBJ1-3; TRBD1 might be the D (5 bases). The CDR3 has 16 residues. V was shortened by 0 bases and J by 2 bases, with 14 bases between the two germline ends. CDR1 and CDR2 (germline): DFQATT, SNEGSKA (reference sequence).

The CDR3 DNA reads as TGTGCCAGCAGTGGGGAGGGGGAGGGCACTGAAGCTTTCTTT. Its translation is CASSGEGEGTEAFF. This chain joins TRBV2 and TRBJ1-1, with D maybe TRBD1 (6 bases). V gave up 4 bases and J gave up 4 bases, with 13 bases separating them. This CDR3 has 14 residues. Germline V lookup: CDR1 SNHLY, CDR2 FYNNEI.

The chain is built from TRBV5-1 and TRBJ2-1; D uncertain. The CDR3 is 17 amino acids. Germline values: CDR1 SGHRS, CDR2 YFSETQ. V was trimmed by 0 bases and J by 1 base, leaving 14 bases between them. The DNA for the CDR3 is TGCGCCAGCAGCTTGGGGCCGGCGGAGTGGTCCTACAATGAGCAGTTCTTC. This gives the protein CASSLGPAEWSYNEQFF.

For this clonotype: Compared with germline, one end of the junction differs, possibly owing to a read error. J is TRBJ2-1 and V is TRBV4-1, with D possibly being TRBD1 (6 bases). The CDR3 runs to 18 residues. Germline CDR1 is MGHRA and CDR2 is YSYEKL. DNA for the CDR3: TGCACCAGCAGCCTAAGGGACACCGGAAGGACGCCCAGTGAGGAGCAGTTCTTC. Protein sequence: CTSSLRDTGRTPSEEQFF.

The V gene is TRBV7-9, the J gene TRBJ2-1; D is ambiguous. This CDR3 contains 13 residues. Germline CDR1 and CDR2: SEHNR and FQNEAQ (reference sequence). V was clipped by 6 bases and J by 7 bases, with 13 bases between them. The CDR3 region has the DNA TGTGCCAGCAGGCCCCGGGTGGGGAATGAGCAGTTCTTC. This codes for CASRPRVGNEQFF.

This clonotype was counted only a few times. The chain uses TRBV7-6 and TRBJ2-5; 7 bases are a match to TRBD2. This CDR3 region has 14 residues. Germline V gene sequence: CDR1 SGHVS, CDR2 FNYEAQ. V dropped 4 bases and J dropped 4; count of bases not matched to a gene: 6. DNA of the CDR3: TGTGCCAGCAGCTACGACCCGGGGGGAGAGACCCAGTACTTC. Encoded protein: CASSYDPGGETQYF.

This chain's CDR3 is CASSLQGAQEQYF. The CDR3 nucleotides read TGTGCCAGCAGCTTACAGGGGGCGCAGGAGCAGTACTTC. The chain carries TRBV7-6 and TRBJ2-7; 8 bases agree with TRBD1. The CDR3 consists of 13 residues. V was clipped by 2 bases and J by 7 bases; unmatched bases: 4. The germline CDR1 and CDR2 sequences are SGHVS and FNYEAQ.

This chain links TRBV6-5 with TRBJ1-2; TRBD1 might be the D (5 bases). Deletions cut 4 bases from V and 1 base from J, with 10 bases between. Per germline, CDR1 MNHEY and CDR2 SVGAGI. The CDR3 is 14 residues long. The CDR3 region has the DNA TGTGCCAGCAGTTTCTTGACAGATAACTATGGCTACACCTTC. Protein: CASSFLTDNYGYTF.

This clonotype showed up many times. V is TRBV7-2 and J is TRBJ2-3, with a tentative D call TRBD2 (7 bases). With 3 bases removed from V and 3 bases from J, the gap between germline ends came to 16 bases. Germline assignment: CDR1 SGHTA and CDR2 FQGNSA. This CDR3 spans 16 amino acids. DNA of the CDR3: TGTGCCAGCAGCTTGATCGGGGGGCCGGAAACAGATACGCAGTATTTT. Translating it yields CASSLIGGPETDTQYF. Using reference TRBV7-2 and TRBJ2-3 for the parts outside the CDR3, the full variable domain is GAGVSQSPSNKVTEKGKDVELRCDPISGHTALYWYRQSLGQGLEFLIYFQGNSAPDKSGLPSDRFSAERTGGSVSTLTIQRTQQEDSAVYLCASSLIGGPETDTQYFGPGTRLTVL.

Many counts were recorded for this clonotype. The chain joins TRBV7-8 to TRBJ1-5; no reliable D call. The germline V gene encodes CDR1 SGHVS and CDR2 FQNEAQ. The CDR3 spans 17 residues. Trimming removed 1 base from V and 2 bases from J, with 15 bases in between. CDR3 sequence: CASSLVQGGPRNQPQHF. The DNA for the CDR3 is TGTGCCAGCAGCTTAGTCCAAGGAGGGCCGCGCAATCAGCCCCAGCATTTT.

Here the CDR3 reads CSAYAEGRGVYNEQFF. CDR3 coding DNA: TGCAGTGCTTATGCCGAAGGGAGGGGGGTATACAATGAGCAGTTCTTC. V usage is TRBV20-1 and J usage is TRBJ2-1, with D possibly matching TRBD2 (7 bases). Germline CDR1 DFQATT, CDR2 SNEGSKA (reference sequence). V was cut by 5 bases and J by 4 bases, with 21 bases left in between. The CDR3 is 16 residues long.

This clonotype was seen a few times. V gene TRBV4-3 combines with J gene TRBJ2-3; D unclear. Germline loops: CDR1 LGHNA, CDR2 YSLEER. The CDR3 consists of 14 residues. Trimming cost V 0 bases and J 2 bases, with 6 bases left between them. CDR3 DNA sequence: TGCGCCAGCAGCCAAGATTTGCTCACAGATACGCAGTATTTT. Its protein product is CASSQDLLTDTQYF.

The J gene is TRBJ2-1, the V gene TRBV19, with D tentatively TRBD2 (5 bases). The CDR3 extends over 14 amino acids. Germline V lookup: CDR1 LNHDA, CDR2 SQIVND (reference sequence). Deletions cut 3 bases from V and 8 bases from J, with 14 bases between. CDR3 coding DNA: TGTGCCAGTAGTATTGGGCTAGCTGACGATGAGCAGTTCTTC. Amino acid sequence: CASSIGLADDEQFF.

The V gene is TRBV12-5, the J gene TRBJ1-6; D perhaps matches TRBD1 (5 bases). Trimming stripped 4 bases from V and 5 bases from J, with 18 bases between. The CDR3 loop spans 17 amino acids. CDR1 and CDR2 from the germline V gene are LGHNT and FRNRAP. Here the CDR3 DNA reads TGTGCTAGTGGTTCCTCGGCAGGGCGGCGGGATAATTCACCCCTCCACTTT. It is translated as CASGSSAGRRDNSPLHF.

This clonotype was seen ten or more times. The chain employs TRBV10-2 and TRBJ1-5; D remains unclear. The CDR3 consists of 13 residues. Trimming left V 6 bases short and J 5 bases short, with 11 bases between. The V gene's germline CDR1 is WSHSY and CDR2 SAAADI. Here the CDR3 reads CASRSGEYQPQHF. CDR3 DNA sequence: TGCGCCAGCAGATCCGGGGAGTATCAGCCCCAGCATTTT.

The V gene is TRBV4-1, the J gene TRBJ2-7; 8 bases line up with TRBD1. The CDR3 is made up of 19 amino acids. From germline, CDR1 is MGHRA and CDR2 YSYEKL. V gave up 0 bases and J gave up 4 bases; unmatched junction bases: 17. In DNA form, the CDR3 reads TGCGCCAGCAGCCAAGATGGGGAAATTACAGGGGGGCGATTGTACGAGCAGTACTTC. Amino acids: CASSQDGEITGGRLYEQYF.